This TCR beta chain was documented in a study of blood T cell repertoires in COVID-19. About the research overall: Sample material is recorded as cDNA or gDNA derived from T cells, B-cell-depleted T cells, or PBMCs.

Germline-derived CDR1 and CDR2 are KGHSH and LQKENI. The CDR3 runs to 15 residues. V lost 1 base and J lost 6, with 14 bases in between. Using immunoSEQ multiplex PCR, the repertoire was profiled, and TCRdb retains in-frame clones only, with some absent. The sample lists under 70,000 clones; 88% were seen once. The sequencing sample was made of peripheral blood. The receptor was isolated from a woman aged 55-69 years with COVID-19, enrolled during active disease. The chain employs TRBV18 and TRBJ2-3; possible D gene TRBD2, 5 bases. CDR3 DNA: TGTGCCAGCTCACCACGGGATACGTCGGGGGATACGCAGTATTTT. It specifies CASSPRDTSGDTQYF.